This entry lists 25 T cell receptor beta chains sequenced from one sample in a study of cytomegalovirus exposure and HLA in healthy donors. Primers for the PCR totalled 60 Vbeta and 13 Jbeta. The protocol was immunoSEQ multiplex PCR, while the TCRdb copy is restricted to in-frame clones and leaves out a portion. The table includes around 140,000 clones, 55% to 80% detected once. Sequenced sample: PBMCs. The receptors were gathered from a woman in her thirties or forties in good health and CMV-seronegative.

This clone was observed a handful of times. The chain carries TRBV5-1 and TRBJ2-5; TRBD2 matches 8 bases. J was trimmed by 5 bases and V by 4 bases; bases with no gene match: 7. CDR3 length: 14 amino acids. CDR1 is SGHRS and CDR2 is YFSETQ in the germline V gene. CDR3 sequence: CASSPGGPWETQYF. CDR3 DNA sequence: TGCGCCAGCAGCCCGGGGGGGCCCTGGGAGACCCAGTACTTC.

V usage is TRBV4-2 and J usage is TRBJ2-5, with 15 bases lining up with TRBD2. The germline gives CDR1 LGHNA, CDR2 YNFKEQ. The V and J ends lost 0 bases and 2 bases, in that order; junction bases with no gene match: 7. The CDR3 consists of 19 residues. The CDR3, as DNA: TGTGCCAGCAGCCAAGATGGACTAGCGGGGGGGCCGCGGCAAGAGACCCAGTACTTC. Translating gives CASSQDGLAGGPRQETQYF.

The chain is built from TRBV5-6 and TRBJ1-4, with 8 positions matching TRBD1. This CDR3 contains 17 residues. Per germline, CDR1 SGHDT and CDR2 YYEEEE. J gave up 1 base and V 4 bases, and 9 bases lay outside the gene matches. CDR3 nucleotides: TGTGCCAGCAGCCGATGGGACAGGTTCTTAACTAATGAAAAACTGTTTTTT. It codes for CASSRWDRFLTNEKLFF.

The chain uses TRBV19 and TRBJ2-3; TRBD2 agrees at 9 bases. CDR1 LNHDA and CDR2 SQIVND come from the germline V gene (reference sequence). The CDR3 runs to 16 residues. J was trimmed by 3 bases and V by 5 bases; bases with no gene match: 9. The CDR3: CASSRGGGARTDTQYF. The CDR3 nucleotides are TGTGCCAGTAGTCGGGGCGGGGGGGCTAGAACAGATACGCAGTATTTT.

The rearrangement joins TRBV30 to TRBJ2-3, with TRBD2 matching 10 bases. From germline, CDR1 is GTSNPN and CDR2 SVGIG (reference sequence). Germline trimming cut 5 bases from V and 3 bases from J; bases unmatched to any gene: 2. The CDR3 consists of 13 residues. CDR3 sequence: CAWERGGTDTQYF. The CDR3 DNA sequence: TGTGCCTGGGAGCGGGGGGGAACAGATACGCAGTATTTT. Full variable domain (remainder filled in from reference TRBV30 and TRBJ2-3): SQTIHQWPATLVQPVGSPLSLECTVEGTSNPNLYWYRQAAGRGLQLLFYSVGIGQISSEVPQNLSASRPQDRQFILSSKKLLLSDSGFYLCAWERGGTDTQYFGPGTRLTVL.

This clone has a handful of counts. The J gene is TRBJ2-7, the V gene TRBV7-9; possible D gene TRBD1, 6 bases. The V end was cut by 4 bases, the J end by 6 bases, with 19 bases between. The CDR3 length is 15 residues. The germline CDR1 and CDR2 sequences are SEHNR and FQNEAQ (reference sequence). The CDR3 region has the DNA TGTGCCAGCAGCTCTTTAAACAGGGCCAGTAGCGAGCAGTACTTC. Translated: CASSSLNRASSEQYF.

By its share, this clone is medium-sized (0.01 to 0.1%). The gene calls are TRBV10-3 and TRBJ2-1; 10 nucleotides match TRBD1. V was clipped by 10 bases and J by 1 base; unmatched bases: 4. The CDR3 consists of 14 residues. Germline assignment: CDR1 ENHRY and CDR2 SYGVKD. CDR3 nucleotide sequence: TGTGCCACTCGACAGGGGGCATCCTACAATGAGCAGTTCTTC. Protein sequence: CATRQGASYNEQFF.

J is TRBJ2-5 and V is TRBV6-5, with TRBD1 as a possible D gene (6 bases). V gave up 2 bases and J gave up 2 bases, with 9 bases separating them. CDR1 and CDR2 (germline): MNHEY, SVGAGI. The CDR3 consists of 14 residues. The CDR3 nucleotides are TGTGCCAGCAGTTACGGTACAGGGCAAGAGACCCAGTACTTC. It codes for CASSYGTGQETQYF.

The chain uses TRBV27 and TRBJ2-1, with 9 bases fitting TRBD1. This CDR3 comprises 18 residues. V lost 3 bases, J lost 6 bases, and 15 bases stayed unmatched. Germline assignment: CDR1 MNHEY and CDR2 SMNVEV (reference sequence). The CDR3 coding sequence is TGTGCCAGCAGTTTCTCCTCATCCGGGACAGGGAAACCCAATGAGCAGTTCTTC. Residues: CASSFSSSGTGKPNEQFF.

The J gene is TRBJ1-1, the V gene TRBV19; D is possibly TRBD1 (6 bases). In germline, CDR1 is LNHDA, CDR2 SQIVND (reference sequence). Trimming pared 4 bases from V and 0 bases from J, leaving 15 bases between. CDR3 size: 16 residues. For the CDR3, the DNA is TGTGCCAGTAGTAACTCCAACAGGGAGATGAACACTGAAGCTTTCTTT. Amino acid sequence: CASSNSNREMNTEAFF. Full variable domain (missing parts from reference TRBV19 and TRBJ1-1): DGGITQSPKYLFRKEGQNVTLSCEQNLNHDAMYWYRQDPGQGLRLIYYSQIVNDFQKGDIAEGYSVSREKKESFPLTVTSAQKNPTAFYLCASSNSNREMNTEAFFGQGTRLTVV.

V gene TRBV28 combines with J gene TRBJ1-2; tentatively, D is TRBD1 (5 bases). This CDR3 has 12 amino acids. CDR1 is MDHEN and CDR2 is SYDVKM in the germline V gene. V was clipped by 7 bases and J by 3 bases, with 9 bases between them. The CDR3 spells CASTRGDYGYTF. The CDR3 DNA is TGTGCCAGCACTCGGGGGGACTATGGCTACACCTTC.

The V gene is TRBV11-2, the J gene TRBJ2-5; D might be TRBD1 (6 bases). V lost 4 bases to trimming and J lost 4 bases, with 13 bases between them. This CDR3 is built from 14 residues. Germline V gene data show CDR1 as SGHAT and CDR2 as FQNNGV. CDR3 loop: CASSSSGEGETQYF. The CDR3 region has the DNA TGTGCCAGCAGCTCATCAGGGGAAGGAGAGACCCAGTACTTC.

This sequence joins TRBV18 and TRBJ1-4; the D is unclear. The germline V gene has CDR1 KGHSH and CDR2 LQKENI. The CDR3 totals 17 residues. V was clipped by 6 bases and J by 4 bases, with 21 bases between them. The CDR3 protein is CASSPMKGGIGNEKLFF. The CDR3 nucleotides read TGTGCCAGCTCCCCCATGAAGGGAGGGATCGGTAATGAAAAACTGTTTTTT.

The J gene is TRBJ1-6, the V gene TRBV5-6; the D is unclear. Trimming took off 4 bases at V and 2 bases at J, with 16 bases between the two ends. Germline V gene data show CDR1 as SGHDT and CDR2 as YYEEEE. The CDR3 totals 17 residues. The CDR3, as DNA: TGTGCCAGCAGCCAAAGCCCTGCTTCCCCCTATAATTCACCCCTCCACTTT. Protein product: CASSQSPASPYNSPLHF.

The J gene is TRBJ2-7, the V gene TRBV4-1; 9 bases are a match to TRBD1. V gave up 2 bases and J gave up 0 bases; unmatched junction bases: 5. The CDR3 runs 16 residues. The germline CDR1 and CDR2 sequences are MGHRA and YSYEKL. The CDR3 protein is CASSQRGQGSSYEQYF. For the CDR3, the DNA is TGCGCCAGCAGCCAACGGGGACAGGGTAGCTCCTACGAGCAGTACTTC.

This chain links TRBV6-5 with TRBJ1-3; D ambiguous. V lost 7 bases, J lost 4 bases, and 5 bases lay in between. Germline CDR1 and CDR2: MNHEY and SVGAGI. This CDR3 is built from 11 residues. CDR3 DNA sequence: TGTGCCAGCAAGCGGGGAAACACCATATATTTT. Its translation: CASKRGNTIYF.

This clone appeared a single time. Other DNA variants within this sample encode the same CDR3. CDR3 residues: CASKPRTGKQFRDEKLFF. The CDR3 nucleotides are TGTGCCAGCAAGCCCCGGACGGGGAAGCAATTCCGGGATGAAAAACTGTTTTTT. The genes are TRBV28 and TRBJ1-4; D unresolved. Trimming left V 7 bases short and J 6 bases short, with 27 bases between. The length of the CDR3 is 18 residues. CDR1 and CDR2 (germline): MDHEN, SYDVKM.

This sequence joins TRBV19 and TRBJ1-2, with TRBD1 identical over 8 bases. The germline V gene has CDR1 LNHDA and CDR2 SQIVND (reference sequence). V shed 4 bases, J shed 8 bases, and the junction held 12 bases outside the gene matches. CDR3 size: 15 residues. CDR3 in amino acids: CASSTPGTGGSGYTF. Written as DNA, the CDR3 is TGTGCCAGTAGTACCCCCGGGACAGGAGGGTCCGGCTACACCTTC.

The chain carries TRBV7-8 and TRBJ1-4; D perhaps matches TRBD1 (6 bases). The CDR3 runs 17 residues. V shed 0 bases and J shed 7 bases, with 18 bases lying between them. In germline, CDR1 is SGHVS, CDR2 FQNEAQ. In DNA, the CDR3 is TGTGCCAGCAGCTTAGCGCCTGGGCAGGGGTCGGCTGAAAAACTGTTTTTT. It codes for CASSLAPGQGSAEKLFF.

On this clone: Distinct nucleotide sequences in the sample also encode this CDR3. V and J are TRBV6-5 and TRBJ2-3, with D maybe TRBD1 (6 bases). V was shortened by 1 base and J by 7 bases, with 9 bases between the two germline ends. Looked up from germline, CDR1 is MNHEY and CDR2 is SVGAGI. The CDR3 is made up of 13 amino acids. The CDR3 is CASSYYTGNTQYF. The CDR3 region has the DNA TGTGCCAGCAGTTACTATACAGGGAATACGCAGTATTTT.

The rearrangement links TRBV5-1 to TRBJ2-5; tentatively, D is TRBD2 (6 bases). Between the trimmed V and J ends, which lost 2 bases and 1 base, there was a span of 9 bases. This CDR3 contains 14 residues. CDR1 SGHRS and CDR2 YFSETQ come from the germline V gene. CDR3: CASSFRDSQETQYF. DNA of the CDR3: TGCGCCAGCAGCTTTAGGGACTCCCAAGAGACCCAGTACTTC. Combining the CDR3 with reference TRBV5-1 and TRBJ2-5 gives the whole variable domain KAGVTQTPRYLIKTRGQQVTLSCSPISGHRSVSWYQQTPGQGLQFLFEYFSETQRNKGNFPGRFSGRQFSNSRSEMNVSTLELGDSALYLCASSFRDSQETQYFGPGTRLLVL.

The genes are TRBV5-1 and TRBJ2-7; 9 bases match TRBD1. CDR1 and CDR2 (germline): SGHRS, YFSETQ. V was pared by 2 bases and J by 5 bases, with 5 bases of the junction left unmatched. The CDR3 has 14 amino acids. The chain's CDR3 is CASSFAQGANEQYF. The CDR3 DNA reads TGCGCCAGCAGCTTCGCACAGGGGGCCAACGAGCAGTACTTC.

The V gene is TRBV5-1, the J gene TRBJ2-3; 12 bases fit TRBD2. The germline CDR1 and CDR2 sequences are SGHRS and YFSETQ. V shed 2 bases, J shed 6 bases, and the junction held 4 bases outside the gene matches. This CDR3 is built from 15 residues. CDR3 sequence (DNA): TGCGCCAGCAGCTTCCTAGCGGGGGGGCTGGATACGCAGTATTTT. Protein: CASSFLAGGLDTQYF.

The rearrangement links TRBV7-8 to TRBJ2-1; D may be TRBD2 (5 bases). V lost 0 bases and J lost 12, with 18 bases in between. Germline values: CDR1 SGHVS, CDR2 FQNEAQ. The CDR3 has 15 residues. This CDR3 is CASSLARGGVSVQFF. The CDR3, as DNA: TGTGCCAGCAGCTTAGCTCGGGGTGGGGTATCGGTGCAGTTCTTC. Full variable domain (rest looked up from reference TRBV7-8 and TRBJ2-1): GAGVSQSPRYKVAKRGQDVALRCDPISGHVSLFWYQQALGQGPEFLTYFQNEAQLDKSGLPSDRFFAERPEGSVSTLKIQRTQQEDSAVYLCASSLARGGVSVQFFGPGTRLTVL.

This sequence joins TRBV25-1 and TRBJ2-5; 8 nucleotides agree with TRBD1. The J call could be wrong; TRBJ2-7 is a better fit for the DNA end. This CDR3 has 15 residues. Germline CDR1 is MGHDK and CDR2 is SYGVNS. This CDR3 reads CASSEPGQGFNEQYF. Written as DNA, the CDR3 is TGTGCCAGCAGTGAACCCGGACAGGGTTTCAACGAGCAGTACTTC.